The subject of this entry is one TCR beta chain. The specificity of this receptor is unknown. Base qualities were left out, and no much larger clone turns up one base away. The data originate from a study of T cell changes during pregnancy in multiple sclerosis (dated by TCRdb to the late 2010s). Study-level background: In women with multiple sclerosis, the researchers looked at how the T cell repertoire shifted as pregnancy progressed.

CDR3 length: 17 amino acids, cysteine to phenylalanine. CDR3 DNA only is kept here, 51 bases in frame from base 1. As encoded in the germline V gene (reference sequence), CDR1 is MNHEY while CDR2 is SMNVEV. After removal of 5 bases from V and 2 bases from J, the junction retains 9 bases not matched to a gene. Library preparation was by the immunoSEQ multiplex PCR assay. The clones in this table, taken by TCRdb from immuneACCESS, are in-frame only. Not every clone is retained; where verified, under half of the shortfall comes from an unresolved V gene, and the cause of the rest is unknown. Present in this sample are roughly 85,000 clones, approximately 91% of which were seen just once. The ten biggest clones cover 2.5% to 3% of the sample.

The sample was peripheral blood, taken in the first trimester of pregnancy. The rearranged chain carries TRBV27 and TRBJ1-5; 10 bases in the junction line up with TRBD1. The receptor comes from a female donor with multiple sclerosis, enrolled in a pregnancy study. The DNA sequence reads TGTGCCAGCAGTCCGGGACAGGGGTCGTGGCGCAATCAGCCCCAGCATTTT. The encoded protein is CASSPGQGSWRNQPQHF.